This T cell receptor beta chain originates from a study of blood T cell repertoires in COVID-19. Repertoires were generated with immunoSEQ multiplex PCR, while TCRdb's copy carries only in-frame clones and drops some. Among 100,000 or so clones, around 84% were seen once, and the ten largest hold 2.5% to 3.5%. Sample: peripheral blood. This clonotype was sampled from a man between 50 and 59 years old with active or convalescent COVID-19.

The DNA for the CDR3 is TGTGCCAGTTACGGACAGGGGAGGAATGAGCAGTTCTTC. The encoded protein is CASYGQGRNEQFF. The chain employs TRBV19 and TRBJ2-1, with 9 bases that match TRBD1. The CDR3 is 13 residues long. Germline V gene sequence: CDR1 LNHDA, CDR2 SQIVND (reference sequence). J lost 7 bases, V lost 8 bases, and 6 bases had no gene match.